This T cell receptor (beta chain) was identified in a study of T cell repertoires in cytomegalovirus infection. Overall study: CMV infection and matching HLA type were both indicated by public TCR beta signatures.

Germline V gene sequence: CDR1 SGHTA, CDR2 FQGNSA. This CDR3 has 14 amino acids. V shed 4 bases, J shed 8 bases, and the junction held 6 bases outside the gene matches. This clonotype was observed at least ten times. Its antigen is still unknown. TCRdb reprocessed the reads with MiXCR, giving one entry per CDR3 protein. The sample yields about 920,000 distinct CDR3 sequences, approximately 31% seen once. Notes on the study in general: Ex vivo responses were dominated by HLA-C-restricted CMV-specific TCR beta clonotypes.

The chain links TRBV7-2 to TRBJ2-1; 9 bases map to TRBD2. This specimen consisted of cultured CD8+ T cells from PBMCs, obtained from culture after CMV antigen stimulation. The clonotype originates from a human donor in good health (CMV status not recorded). Some clones in this sample may be carry-over from other donors' samples. The CDR3 DNA sequence: TGTGCCAGCAGCTCACGGACTAGCGCGGATGAGCAGTTCTTC. As protein: CASSSRTSADEQFF.